This is a list of T cell receptor beta chains from one sample in a study of Ad26.COV2.S vaccination and SARS-CoV-2 variants. Some clones are missing from TCRdb's copy, which holds only in-frame ones; the method was immunoSEQ multiplex PCR. The sample has approximately 450,000 clones, approximately 90% seen once. Sequencing was performed on peripheral blood, taken in a trial of Ad26.COV2.S vaccine versus placebo. The receptors were sampled from a person between 18 and 65 years old who received the Ad26.COV2.S COVID-19 vaccine or a placebo. CDR3s include the opening cysteine and the closing phenylalanine or tryptophan. The D gene is left open where the match is weak. Not every row has a clone size; where given, it reads once, few, many or a size class.

size | J | D | V | DNA | CDR3
NA | TRBJ2-3 | NA | TRBV28 | TGTGCCAGCAGTTCCGGCGGGGCTATAGATACGCAGTATTTT | CASSSGGAIDTQYF
NA | TRBJ2-1 | TRBD1 | TRBV7-2 | TGTGCCAGCAGCCCGCACAGGGGCCAGGTTTACAATGAGCAGTTCTTC | CASSPHRGQVYNEQFF
NA | TRBJ1-5 | NA | TRBV6-2/TRBV6-3 | TGTGCCAGCAGCCTTTCTTCGACGGGCCAGCCCCAGCATTTT | CASSLSSTGQPQHF
NA | TRBJ1-1 | NA | TRBV10-3 | TGTGCCATCAGAGGGGAGGGCACTGAAGCTTTCTTT | CAIRGEGTEAFF
NA | TRBJ2-2 | NA | TRBV7-2 | TGTGCCAGCAGCTTAAACCCAGTCACCGGGGAGCTGTTTTTT | CASSLNPVTGELFF
NA | TRBJ1-2 | NA | TRBV5-4 | TGTGCCAGCAGCTTCAATTACGGGAGTGGCTACACCTTC | CASSFNYGSGYTF
NA | TRBJ1-6 | TRBD1 | TRBV30 | TGTGCCTGGAGTGTACTCAGGGGGTACAATTCACCCCTCCACTTT | CAWSVLRGYNSPLHF
NA | TRBJ1-1 | NA | TRBV7-9 | TGTGCCAGCAGCTTTGTCGGTGAAGCTTTCTTT | CASSFVGEAFF
NA | TRBJ2-7 | NA | TRBV5-6 | TGTGCCAGCAGCTCCCCCCCCGGGAGACTATTGTTCGAGCAGTACTTC | CASSSPPGRLLFEQYF
NA | TRBJ2-2 | TRBD2 | TRBV18 | TGTGCCAGCCCTAGCGGGAGTGGTGACACCGGGGAGCTGTTTTTT | CASPSGSGDTGELFF
once | TRBJ1-5 | TRBD1 | TRBV28 | TGTGCCAGCAGTTTATGGGCGGGACAGGGAGGTCAGCCCCAGCATTTT | CASSLWAGQGGQPQHF
NA | TRBJ1-5 | TRBD1 | TRBV6-5 | TGTGCCAGCAGCCCCGACAGGGGTGGCAATCAGCCCCAGCATTTT | CASSPDRGGNQPQHF
NA | TRBJ2-3 | NA | TRBV7-9 | TGTGCCAGCAGCGTTTGGGGGGGCGCAGATACGCAGTATTTT | CASSVWGGADTQYF
once | TRBJ1-1 | NA | TRBV18 | TGTGCCAGCTCATCGACAGTCAACACTGAAGCTTTCTTT | CASSSTVNTEAFF
once | TRBJ2-7 | NA | TRBV30 | TGTGCCTGCCAGGGAAGGCGGGCTTTCTCCTACGAGCAGTACTTC | CACQGRRAFSYEQYF
NA | TRBJ2-1 | TRBD2 | TRBV13 | TGTGCCAGCAGCACTCGACTAGCGAAGAGAGATGAGCAGTTCTTC | CASSTRLAKRDEQFF
NA | TRBJ2-1 | NA | TRBV19 | TGTGCCAGTAGTATTTCTCCAAATGAGCAGTTCTTC | CASSISPNEQFF
NA | TRBJ2-2 | NA | TRBV29-1 | TGCAGCGTCGGACAGTCAAACACCGGGGAGCTGTTTTTT | CSVGQSNTGELFF
once | TRBJ2-7 | NA | TRBV4-1 | TGCGCCAGCAGCCAAGCCACTAGTGTCTCCTACGAGCAGTACTTC | CASSQATSVSYEQYF
NA | TRBJ1-2 | TRBD1 | TRBV19 | TGTGCCAGTAGTACACCGGGACAGGGATTTTATGGCTACACCTTC | CASSTPGQGFYGYTF
NA | TRBJ1-2 | NA | TRBV5-4 | TGTGCCAGCAGCTTGGAGGCAGGGCGAGGACTAGCTAACTATGGCTACACCTTC | CASSLEAGRGLANYGYTF
NA | TRBJ2-3 | NA | TRBV5-4 | TGTGCCAGCAGGCAGCAGGGGACAGATACGCAGTATTTT | CASRQQGTDTQYF
NA | TRBJ1-2 | NA | TRBV2 | TGTGCCAGCACCAACCCCGGCGACTATGGCTACACCTTC | CASTNPGDYGYTF
NA | TRBJ2-7 | TRBD1 | TRBV6-6 | TGTGCCAGCAGACAACCGGGACAGGGGGCCTACGAGCAGTACTTC | CASRQPGQGAYEQYF
NA | TRBJ2-1 | NA | TRBV9 | TGTGCCAGCTCCCAGCGTCTCGATTACAATGAGCAGTTCTTC | CASSQRLDYNEQFF
NA | TRBJ1-2 | NA | TRBV7-2 | TGTGCCAGCAAAAAATTGCAGGCGCGCGGCTACACCTTC | CASKKLQARGYTF
NA | TRBJ2-1 | NA | TRBV6-5 | TGTGCCAGCAGCAGGGCCAGAATCTCCTACAATGAGCAGTTCTTC | CASSRARISYNEQFF
NA | TRBJ2-1 | TRBD2 | TRBV9 | TGTGCCAGCAGCGTAGGGAGCGGGAGTTATGAGCAGTTCTTC | CASSVGSGSYEQFF
NA | TRBJ2-5 | NA | TRBV25-1 | TGTGCCAGCAGTGGGGGGGGCGGACTAGGGCAAGAGACCCAGTACTTC | CASSGGGGLGQETQYF
NA | TRBJ2-1 | TRBD2 | TRBV6-5 | TGTGCCAGCATTCCGGAGGCGCGGGAGGGCCTTTGGACGTTCTTC | CASIPEAREGLWTFF
NA | TRBJ2-3 | NA | TRBV11-2 | TGTGCCAGCAGCCCCGGAAATAGCGGCTACACAGATACGCAGTATTTT | CASSPGNSGYTDTQYF
NA | TRBJ2-3 | NA | TRBV5-1 | TGCGCCAGCAGCACAATACAGGGTAGTGGCACAGATACGCAGTATTTT | CASSTIQGSGTDTQYF
NA | TRBJ2-1 | NA | TRBV12-1 | TGTGCCAGCAGCTCAATTACCAAGGGGTCCGGGGGTTACAATGAGCAGTTCTTC | CASSSITKGSGGYNEQFF
NA | TRBJ2-4 | TRBD1 | TRBV2 | TGTGCCAGCAGTGAAGCGATCGACAGGGACCTCTGCGTTCAGTACTTC | CASSEAIDRDLCVQYF
NA | TRBJ2-3 | NA | TRBV21-1 | TGTGCCAGCAGCAAAGGAGGCACAGATACGCAGTATTTT | CASSKGGTDTQYF
NA | TRBJ2-7 | NA | TRBV3-1/TRBV3-2 | TGTGCCAGCAGCCAAGTCCTAGGGGCGAACGAGCAGTACTTC | CASSQVLGANEQYF
NA | TRBJ2-1 | NA | TRBV6-5 | TGTGCCAGCAGTCTACCCAGCAATGAGCAGTTCTTC | CASSLPSNEQFF
NA | TRBJ1-2 | NA | TRBV4-1 | TGCGCCAGCAGCCGGGGTGGAAGGGCAGGCTATGGCTACACCTTC | CASSRGGRAGYGYTF
NA | TRBJ2-7 | NA | TRBV19 | TGTGCCAGTAGTATGAGTTTACGGGACTACGAGCAGTACTTC | CASSMSLRDYEQYF
NA | TRBJ2-1 | TRBD2 | TRBV24-1 | TGTGCCACCAGTGATTTGGGGGGAGGAGCGGGAGGTATTAATGAGCAGTTCTTC | CATSDLGGGAGGINEQFF
NA | TRBJ2-2 | NA | TRBV30 | TGTGCCTGGAGTGTAGGAGGGGGCGCGGTCGGGGAGCTGTTTTTT | CAWSVGGGAVGELFF
NA | TRBJ2-1 | NA | TRBV6-5 | TGTGCCAGCACACAGGTTCGAGCAAACAATGAGCAGTTCTTC | CASTQVRANNEQFF
NA | TRBJ2-5 | TRBD2 | TRBV5-5 | TGTGCCAGCAGCTTGGTTCCTAGCGGATTCCAAGAGACCCAGTACTTC | CASSLVPSGFQETQYF
NA | TRBJ2-7 | TRBD1 | TRBV29-1 | TGCAGCGTTGAAGATCAAGGAGGGACAGGAATTGACTTC | CSVEDQGGTGIDF
NA | TRBJ2-7 | NA | TRBV28 | TGTGCCAGCAGTTCCCCCGGGACCACCTACGAGCAGTACTTC | CASSSPGTTYEQYF
NA | TRBJ2-1 | TRBD2 | TRBV11-2 | TGTGCCAGCAGCCGTAGCGGGAGTCGCTACAATGAGCAGTTCTTC | CASSRSGSRYNEQFF
NA | TRBJ1-5 | NA | TRBV10-2 | TGCGCCAGCAGTGACGAGATGAATCAGCCCCAGCATTTT | CASSDEMNQPQHF
NA | TRBJ2-1 | NA | TRBV9 | TGTGCCAGCAGCGCCTCCAAGTCCGACAGGAAGGATGAGCAGTTCTTC | CASSASKSDRKDEQFF
NA | TRBJ1-1 | NA | TRBV2 | TGTGCCAGCAGTGTGGGCAGAGGGGACACTGAAGCTTTCTTT | CASSVGRGDTEAFF
NA | TRBJ2-7 | NA | TRBV19 | TGTGCCAGTAGTATGCGGGGCTACGAGCAGTACTTC | CASSMRGYEQYF
NA | TRBJ2-3 | TRBD2 | TRBV7-3 | TGTGCCAGCAGCCGAACCGGGACTAGCGGGAGGACAGGATCCACGTATACGCAGTATTTT | CASSRTGTSGRTGSTYTQYF